This passage covers 13 T cell receptor beta chains from one sample sequenced in a study of blood T cell repertoires in COVID-19. Clones were sequenced by immunoSEQ multiplex PCR, and TCRdb holds only the in-frame ones, with some missing. The table records around 140,000 clones, around 90% of them present only once. The source material was peripheral blood. The source of these receptors is a human donor with COVID-19, enrolled during active disease. The donor label of this sample is uncertain.

This sequence joins TRBV28 and TRBJ2-1; TRBD2 is a possible D gene (6 bases). The CDR3 sequence is 14 residues long. Trimming took off 6 bases at V and 13 bases at J, with 22 bases between the two ends. Germline V gene data show CDR1 as MDHEN and CDR2 as SYDVKM. CDR3 in DNA: TGTGCCAGCAGGCCCGCCCTACGGGGGACGGATCAGTTCTTC. It specifies CASRPALRGTDQFF.

This chain joins TRBV5-1 and TRBJ2-7; 7 bases map to TRBD2. This CDR3 contains 13 residues. The V gene's germline CDR1 is SGHRS and CDR2 YFSETQ. V was clipped by 2 bases and J by 5 bases; unmatched bases: 4. CDR3 DNA sequence: TGCGCCAGCAGCTTATCAGGGAGGGACGAGCAGTACTTC. Translation: CASSLSGRDEQYF.

The gene calls are TRBV5-1 and TRBJ1-2, with 8 bases lining up with TRBD1. The CDR3 is 16 amino acids. Germline lookup yields CDR1 SGHRS and CDR2 YFSETQ. V trimming: 0 bases; J trimming: 3 bases; junction bases outside the gene matches: 7. The CDR3 DNA follows: TGCGCCAGCAGCTTGGGCCAGGGGGCTTGGGACTATGGCTACACCTTC. Protein sequence: CASSLGQGAWDYGYTF.

The CDR3 nucleotides are TGTGCCAGCAGCGTAGTCGGGACAGGGGGGGACAATGAGCAGTTCTTC. It codes for CASSVVGTGGDNEQFF. V usage is TRBV9 and J usage is TRBJ2-1, with TRBD1 matching 11 bases. Germline V gene sequence: CDR1 SGDLS, CDR2 YYNGEE. The ends lost 0 bases at V and 5 bases at J; junction bases unmatched: 4. CDR3 length: 16 residues. The whole variable domain, filled in from reference TRBV9 and TRBJ2-1, reads DSGVTQTPKHLITATGQRVTLRCSPRSGDLSVYWYQQSLDQGLQFLIQYYNGEERAKGNILERFSAQQFPDLHSELNLSSLELGDSALYFCASSVVGTGGDNEQFFGPGTRLTVL.

The chain joins TRBV19 to TRBJ2-3; a weak D match, TRBD2 (5 bases). The CDR3 covers 13 residues. Germline V CDR1 and CDR2: LNHDA, SQIVND (reference sequence). V was pared by 3 bases and J by 5 bases, with 9 bases between. CDR3 region: CASSMGSQDTQYF. As DNA, the CDR3 is TGTGCCAGTAGTATGGGGAGTCAAGATACGCAGTATTTT.

The gene calls are TRBV5-4 and TRBJ1-4; the D gene is possibly TRBD1 (6 bases). Germline V gives CDR1 SGHNT, CDR2 YYREEE (reference sequence). The CDR3 runs to 18 residues. Between the trimmed V and J ends, which lost 1 base and 4 bases, there was a span of 20 bases. The CDR3 reads CASSLKRAGALLNEKLFF. CDR3 nucleotide sequence: TGTGCCAGCAGCTTGAAAAGGGCAGGGGCGCTACTTAATGAAAAACTGTTTTTT.

The chain carries TRBV7-3 and TRBJ2-2; tentatively, D is TRBD2 (6 bases). Trimming left V 0 bases short and J 4 bases short, with 6 bases between. The CDR3 covers 14 residues. Germline V lookup: CDR1 SGHTA, CDR2 FQGTGA. The CDR3 nucleotides are TGTGCCAGCAGCTTAACGCGGGGCACCGGGGAGCTGTTTTTT. Translated: CASSLTRGTGELFF.

This clone was found once. This chain uses TRBV6-5 with TRBJ1-2, with 8 nucleotides matching TRBD1. The J segment lost 2 bases and the V segment lost 6 bases, leaving 5 bases of the junction unmatched. Germline-derived CDR1 and CDR2 are MNHEY and SVGAGI. CDR3 size: 14 residues. CDR3 amino acids: CASRETGVNYGYTF. CDR3 sequence (DNA): TGTGCCAGCAGGGAGACAGGGGTAAACTATGGCTACACCTTC.

The J gene is TRBJ2-7, the V gene TRBV3-1 (or the pseudogene TRBV3-2); D uncertain. Germline V lookup: CDR1 LGHDT, CDR2 YNNKEL (reference sequence). V lost 0 bases and J 5 bases, leaving 8 bases between the germline ends. The CDR3 loop spans 13 amino acids. The CDR3 protein is CASSQDGSDEQYF. As DNA, the CDR3 is TGTGCCAGCAGCCAAGATGGTAGTGACGAGCAGTACTTC.

The rearrangement links TRBV27 to TRBJ2-3, with D possibly TRBD2 on 5 matching bases. V was trimmed by 5 bases and J by 8 bases, leaving 11 bases between them. CDR1 is MNHEY and CDR2 is SMNVEV in the germline V gene (reference sequence). This CDR3 comprises 12 residues. The CDR3 is CASSPLRGTQYF. CDR3 nucleotide sequence: TGTGCCAGCAGTCCCCTCCGGGGTACGCAGTATTTT.

The chain couples TRBV3-1 (or the pseudogene TRBV3-2) to TRBJ1-1; TRBD1 aligns across 10 bases. The CDR3 runs to 16 residues. V trimming: 4 bases; J trimming: 1 base; junction bases outside the gene matches: 6. Germline CDR1 and CDR2: LGHDT and YNNKEL (reference sequence). Here the CDR3 DNA reads TGTGCCAGCAGCCCAAACCGGGACAGGGGGAACACTGAAGCTTTCTTT. Translating it yields CASSPNRDRGNTEAFF.

Worth noting for this clone: The junction departs from germline at one end; a sequencing error may be responsible. The chain joins TRBV2 to TRBJ2-4, with a weak D call TRBD1 (6 bases). CDR3 length: 12 residues. Looked up from germline, CDR1 is SNHLY and CDR2 is FYNNEI. CDR3 nucleotide sequence: TGTGCCAGCACTTCTACCTGGGACGGACAGTCCTTC. It translates to CASTSTWDGQSF. Full variable domain (missing parts from reference TRBV2 and TRBJ2-4): EPEVTQTPSHQVTQMGQEVILRCVPISNHLYFYWYRQILGQKVEFLVSFYNNEISEKSEIFDDQFSVERPDGSNFTLKIRSTKLEDSAMYFCASTSTWDGQSFGAGTRLSVL.

The chain has TRBV7-2 and TRBJ1-1; perhaps TRBD1 as D (6 bases). The germline V and J ends were trimmed by 4 bases and 11 bases, with 20 bases remaining between them. In germline, CDR1 is SGHTA, CDR2 FQGNSA. The CDR3 totals 14 residues. This CDR3 is CASSSGTPTPWAFF. CDR3 in DNA: TGTGCCAGCAGCTCTGGGACACCCACCCCATGGGCTTTCTTT.